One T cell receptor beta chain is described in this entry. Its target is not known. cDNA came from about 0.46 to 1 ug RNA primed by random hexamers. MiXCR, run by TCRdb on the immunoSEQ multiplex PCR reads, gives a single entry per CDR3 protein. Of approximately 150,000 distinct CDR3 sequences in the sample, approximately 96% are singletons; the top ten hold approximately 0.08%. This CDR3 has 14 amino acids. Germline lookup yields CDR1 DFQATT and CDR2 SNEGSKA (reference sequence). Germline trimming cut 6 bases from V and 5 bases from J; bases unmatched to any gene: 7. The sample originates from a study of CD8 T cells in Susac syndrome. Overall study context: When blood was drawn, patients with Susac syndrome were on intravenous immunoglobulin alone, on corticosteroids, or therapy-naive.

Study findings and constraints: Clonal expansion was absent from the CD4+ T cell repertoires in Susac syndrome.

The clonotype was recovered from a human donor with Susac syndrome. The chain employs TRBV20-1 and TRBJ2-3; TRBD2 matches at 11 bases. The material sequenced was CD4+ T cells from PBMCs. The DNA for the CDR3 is TGCAGTGCGCCATTTAGCGGGAGGGGAGATACGCAGTATTTT. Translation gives CSAPFSGRGDTQYF.